This T cell receptor beta chain was sequenced during a study of cytomegalovirus exposure and HLA in healthy donors. The PCR used 60 Vbeta and 13 Jbeta primers. Assay: immunoSEQ multiplex PCR; the TCRdb copy retains only in-frame clones and omits some. The sample comprises approximately 130,000 clones, over 65% of which are singletons, and around 1.2% rests with the top ten. Germline CDR1 is SQVTM and CDR2 is ANQGSEA. V was trimmed by 4 bases and J by 0 bases, leaving 3 bases between them. This CDR3 region has 12 residues. Every donor was a healthy person donating bone marrow. General study results and limits: In vitro assays verified that three CMV-associated chains recognized CMV antigens specifically.

About this clone itself: Its antigen is unknown.

Sequenced sample: PBMCs. The receptor was isolated from a man aged 50 to 59 in good health and CMV-seronegative. The J gene is TRBJ2-2, the V gene TRBV29-1; D is undetermined. The CDR3, as DNA: TGCAGCGTTGCCACGAACACCGGGGAGCTGTTTTTT. It translates to CSVATNTGELFF.